This passage covers 27 T cell receptor beta chains from one sample sequenced in a study of long-term antiretroviral therapy in people with HIV. It was version v3.0 of the immunoSEQ assay that was run at survey level. Measured with immunoSEQ multiplex PCR; TCRdb has only the in-frame clones, and not every one. The sample has about 16,000 clones; 60% to 80% are singletons. Sequencing was performed on unsorted PBMCs, taken 1.5 years before starting antiretroviral therapy. The receptor source for this set is a woman in her fifties or sixties with HIV.

V usage is TRBV25-1 and J usage is TRBJ2-7; no clear D gene. The V end was cut by 0 bases, the J end by 3 bases, with 9 bases between. The CDR3 is 14 amino acids. Germline values: CDR1 MGHDK, CDR2 SYGVNS. CDR3 protein: CASSEYPDGYEQYF. The CDR3 DNA sequence: TGTGCCAGCAGTGAATATCCCGACGGCTACGAGCAGTACTTC.

The chain employs TRBV7-2 and TRBJ2-5, with D maybe TRBD2 (7 bases). The CDR3 has 16 residues. Per the germline V gene, CDR1 is SGHTA and CDR2 is FQGNSA. V lost 3 bases and J 2 bases, leaving 16 bases between the germline ends. CDR3 nucleotide sequence: TGTGCCAGCAGCTTCCTCATAGGGGGGGGACAAGAGACCCAGTACTTC. Protein product: CASSFLIGGGQETQYF.

This rearrangement joins TRBV14 to TRBJ1-2, with D unresolved. The CDR3 loop spans 15 amino acids. V was trimmed by 0 bases and J by 2 bases, leaving 10 bases between them. Per germline, CDR1 SGHDN and CDR2 FVKESK. The CDR3: CASSQDVGRNYGYTF. CDR3 bases: TGTGCCAGCAGCCAAGATGTCGGCCGAAACTATGGCTACACCTTC.

The chain combines TRBV7-9 with TRBJ2-7; D not certain. The CDR3 spans 13 residues. Between the trimmed V and J ends, which lost 1 base and 2 bases, there was a span of 6 bases. Germline lookup yields CDR1 SEHNR and CDR2 FQNEAQ (reference sequence). CDR3 amino acids: CASSLVPPYEQYV. In nucleotides, the CDR3 is TGTGCCAGCAGCTTAGTTCCCCCCTACGAGCAGTACGTC.

This chain joins TRBV5-1 and TRBJ2-1, with 8 positions matching TRBD2. Losses at the gene ends were 7 bases for V and 0 bases for J; bases not matched to a gene: 12. The CDR3 sequence is 17 residues long. Germline-derived CDR1 and CDR2 are SGHRS and YFSETQ. The CDR3 reads CASSGLARGSSYNEQFF. CDR3 nucleotide sequence: TGCGCCAGCTCCGGACTAGCCCGGGGAAGCTCCTACAATGAGCAGTTCTTC. Full variable domain (outside the CDR3, taken from reference TRBV5-1 and TRBJ2-1): KAGVTQTPRYLIKTRGQQVTLSCSPISGHRSVSWYQQTPGQGLQFLFEYFSETQRNKGNFPGRFSGRQFSNSRSEMNVSTLELGDSALYLCASSGLARGSSYNEQFFGPGTRLTVL.

The chain carries TRBV7-9 and TRBJ2-3; D gene ambiguous. Germline CDR1 is SEHNR and CDR2 is FQNEAQ (reference sequence). This CDR3 has 14 residues. V gave up 5 bases and J gave up 0 bases, with 9 bases separating them. This chain's CDR3 is CASSADLSTDTQYF. CDR3 DNA sequence: TGTGCCAGCAGCGCCGACTTAAGCACAGATACGCAGTATTTT.

The chain has TRBV19 and TRBJ1-2; D not certain. The CDR3 consists of 13 residues. Per germline, CDR1 LNHDA and CDR2 SQIVND (reference sequence). V lost 7 bases and J 4 bases, leaving 13 bases between the germline ends. CDR3 in amino acids: CASISPVGYGYTF. CDR3 DNA: TGTGCCAGTATTAGTCCGGTGGGCTATGGCTACACCTTC.

This clone was found a few times. This sequence joins TRBV18 and TRBJ2-7; 8 positions agree with TRBD1. CDR1 and CDR2 from the germline V gene are KGHSH and LQKENI. This CDR3 is 13 amino acids long. The ends lost 6 bases at V and 5 bases at J; junction bases unmatched: 6. This CDR3 reads CASSFRGLHEQYV. The CDR3 DNA reads TGTGCCAGCTCCTTCAGGGGGCTCCACGAGCAGTACGTC.

The chain links TRBV9 to TRBJ2-1; the match to TRBD2 covers 9 bases. Germline assignment: CDR1 SGDLS and CDR2 YYNGEE. The CDR3 runs to 16 residues. Unmatched junction bases numbered 11, after V lost 3 bases and J lost 7 bases. CDR3 sequence reads: CASSERTSAKGNEQFF. The CDR3, as DNA: TGTGCCAGCAGCGAGAGGACTAGCGCGAAAGGTAATGAGCAGTTCTTC. Full variable domain (outside the CDR3, taken from reference TRBV9 and TRBJ2-1): DSGVTQTPKHLITATGQRVTLRCSPRSGDLSVYWYQQSLDQGLQFLIQYYNGEERAKGNILERFSAQQFPDLHSELNLSSLELGDSALYFCASSERTSAKGNEQFFGPGTRLTVL.

The CDR3 region has the DNA TGTGCCTGGAGCGGCGTAAGTCACGAGCAGTACTTC. Translating gives CAWSGVSHEQYF. The rearrangement joins TRBV30 to TRBJ2-7; D not certain. Germline V gene data show CDR1 as GTSNPN and CDR2 as SVGIG (reference sequence). The V gene lost 3 bases and the J gene lost 5 bases, with 11 bases spanning the gap. CDR3 size: 12 residues.

The table lists this clone with a count of one. The rearrangement links TRBV2 to TRBJ1-1; TRBD1 matches 10 bases. The CDR3 contains 13 residues. Trimming removed 8 bases from V and 1 base from J; junction bases left unmatched: 1. Germline V CDR1 and CDR2: SNHLY, FYNNEI. In nucleotides, the CDR3 is TGTGCCAGCCGGGACAGGGGGAACACTGAAGCTTTCTTT. Translated: CASRDRGNTEAFF. The complete variable domain, with remaining parts taken from reference TRBV2 and TRBJ1-1, reads EPEVTQTPSHQVTQMGQEVILRCVPISNHLYFYWYRQILGQKVEFLVSFYNNEISEKSEIFDDQFSVERPDGSNFTLKIRSTKLEDSAMYFCASRDRGNTEAFFGQGTRLTVV.

This chain connects TRBV4-1 to TRBJ2-1; no definite D call. The CDR3 loop spans 12 amino acids. Deletions cut 3 bases from V and 7 bases from J, with 7 bases between. CDR1 and CDR2 from the germline V gene are MGHRA and YSYEKL. CDR3 in amino acids: CASSQAGNEQFF. As DNA, the CDR3 is TGCGCCAGCAGCCAGGCTGGGAATGAGCAGTTCTTC.

V is TRBV2 and J is TRBJ2-2, with D perhaps TRBD2 (6 bases). The CDR3 sequence is 17 residues long. Germline V CDR1 and CDR2: SNHLY, FYNNEI. Trimming shortened V by 8 bases and J by 0 bases, and 19 bases separated the two germline ends. Here the CDR3 reads CASVGGWYLANTGELFF. In DNA, the CDR3 is TGTGCCAGCGTGGGGGGATGGTACCTCGCGAACACCGGGGAGCTGTTTTTT.

The CDR3 loop is CASSLGSGGGSSTDTQYF. DNA of the CDR3: TGTGCCAGCAGCCTGGGTTCGGGCGGGGGCTCGAGCACAGATACGCAGTATTTT. The chain employs TRBV5-5 and TRBJ2-3; weak D call: TRBD2 (7 bases). V shed 4 bases and J shed 0 bases, with 21 bases lying between them. The CDR3 has 18 residues. Germline V gives CDR1 SGHKS, CDR2 YYEKEE (reference sequence).

The chain carries TRBV18 and TRBJ1-3, with D possibly being TRBD1 (6 bases). The CDR3 runs 13 residues. Trimming stripped 6 bases from V and 2 bases from J, with 8 bases between. CDR1 is KGHSH, CDR2 LQKENI, per germline. CDR3 DNA: TGTGCCAGCTCGACAGGTCCTGGAAACACCATATATTTT. Translating gives CASSTGPGNTIYF.

The genes are TRBV5-8 and TRBJ2-7; weak D call: TRBD1 (5 bases). This CDR3 is 14 amino acids long. The germline CDR1 and CDR2 sequences are SGHTS and YDEGEE. Trimming removed 0 bases from V and 4 bases from J, with 11 bases in between. The CDR3 DNA is TGTGCCAGCAGCTTGGACAGGCTCGGTTACGAGCAGTACGTC. It specifies CASSLDRLGYEQYV.

This clone occurred once. The V and J genes are TRBV7-9 and TRBJ1-5; D is possibly TRBD1 (5 bases). This CDR3 has 15 amino acids. With 5 bases removed from V and 6 bases from J, the gap between germline ends came to 17 bases. Per germline, CDR1 SEHNR and CDR2 FQNEAQ (reference sequence). The DNA for the CDR3 is TGTGCCAGCAGCGCAGGGACCGACCCCGGTCAGCCCCAGCATTTT. Its translation is CASSAGTDPGQPQHF.

The chain joins TRBV11-2 to TRBJ1-5; 9 bases fit TRBD1. The CDR3 runs 16 residues. The J segment lost 8 bases and the V segment lost 0 bases, leaving 8 bases of the junction unmatched. Germline V gene data show CDR1 as SGHAT and CDR2 as FQNNGV. The CDR3 DNA is TGTGCCAGCAGCTTAGATAAAACAGGGGGCCCAGAGCCCCAGCATTTT. Translation gives CASSLDKTGGPEPQHF. The complete variable domain, with remaining parts taken from reference TRBV11-2 and TRBJ1-5, reads EAGVAQSPRYKIIEKRQSVAFWCNPISGHATLYWYQQILGQGPKLLIQFQNNGVVDDSQLPKDRFSAERLKGVDSTLKIQPAKLEDSAVYLCASSLDKTGGPEPQHFGDGTRLSIL.

This chain uses TRBV4-1 with TRBJ1-4, with a possible D match to TRBD1 (5 bases). The germline V gene has CDR1 MGHRA and CDR2 YSYEKL. The CDR3 loop spans 16 amino acids. V was trimmed by 2 bases and J by 4 bases, leaving 14 bases between them. CDR3 loop: CASSQITGARNEKLFF. The DNA for the CDR3 is TGCGCCAGCAGCCAAATAACAGGTGCCCGTAATGAAAAACTGTTTTTT.

The rearrangement links TRBV2 to TRBJ2-1, with 9 bases matching TRBD1. CDR1 is SNHLY, CDR2 FYNNEI, per germline. The CDR3 length is 15 residues. V dropped 6 bases and J dropped 10; count of bases not matched to a gene: 13. The CDR3 DNA sequence: TGTGCCAGCAGCGACGTGACGGGACAGGGTCGCGAGCAGTTCTTC. It encodes CASSDVTGQGREQFF.

The rearrangement uses TRBV2 and TRBJ2-1; possible D gene TRBD2, 6 bases. The CDR3 covers 12 residues. Germline values: CDR1 SNHLY, CDR2 FYNNEI. Trimming stripped 8 bases from V and 1 base from J, with 6 bases between. In nucleotides, the CDR3 is TGTGCCAGCGGACTATCCTACAATGAGCAGTTCTTC. This translates into CASGLSYNEQFF.

The genes are TRBV6-5 and TRBJ2-7; the D call may be TRBD1 or TRBD2 (6 bases each). The germline V and J ends were trimmed by 0 bases and 6 bases, with 12 bases remaining between them. The CDR3 sequence is 14 residues long. Germline V gene lookup returns CDR1 MNHEY and CDR2 SVGAGI. This chain's CDR3 is CASSYSGGLGEQYV. Here the CDR3 DNA reads TGTGCCAGCAGTTACTCCGGGGGCCTCGGCGAGCAGTACGTC.

The genes are TRBV6-5 and TRBJ1-1, with no clear D. Trimming took 6 bases from V and 1 from J, leaving 3 bases between them. The germline CDR1 and CDR2 sequences are MNHEY and SVGAGI. The CDR3 is 11 residues long. CDR3 sequence reads: CASRRNTEAFF. The CDR3 DNA sequence: TGTGCCAGCAGGCGGAACACTGAAGCTTTCTTT.

This rearrangement joins TRBV4-1 to TRBJ2-3, with TRBD1 identical over 8 bases. Germline V lookup: CDR1 MGHRA, CDR2 YSYEKL. Unmatched junction bases numbered 5, after V lost 1 base and J lost 2 bases. The CDR3 runs 16 residues. The CDR3 DNA is TGCGCCAGCAGCCAAGGACAGGGGCCATCCACAGATACGCAGTATTTT. Protein sequence: CASSQGQGPSTDTQYF.

V usage is TRBV25-1 and J usage is TRBJ1-3; the D is unclear. Germline values: CDR1 MGHDK, CDR2 SYGVNS. This CDR3 is built from 17 residues. Trimming removed 0 bases at V and 0 bases at J, with 12 bases between. The CDR3 sequence is CASSEYGQLSSGNTIYF. Here the CDR3 DNA reads TGTGCCAGCAGTGAATATGGGCAGCTTAGCTCTGGAAACACCATATATTTT.

In DNA form, the CDR3 reads TGTGCCAGCAGTCCTTCTCTAGCGAGTGAGCAGTTCTTC. This sequence encodes CASSPSLASEQFF. The chain carries TRBV27 and TRBJ2-1; a possible D gene is TRBD2 (6 bases). Between the trimmed V and J ends, which lost 5 bases and 9 bases, there was a span of 14 bases. Germline loops: CDR1 MNHEY, CDR2 SMNVEV (reference sequence). This CDR3 has 13 amino acids.

The gene calls are TRBV18 and TRBJ2-1; 11 bases agree with TRBD2. The CDR3 has 15 residues. V lost 6 bases and J lost 5; bases outside the gene matches: 6. Germline CDR1 reads KGHSH; CDR2 reads LQKENI. This CDR3 reads CASSSTSGGNNEQFF. The CDR3 DNA sequence: TGTGCCAGCTCCAGTACTAGCGGGGGAAACAATGAGCAGTTCTTC.